These T cell receptor beta chains were read from a single sample in a study of metastatic and nonmetastatic thyroid tumors. Through MiXCR, TCRdb re-clonotyped the PCR reads. The data show 40,000 to 50,000 clones, less than 5% seen once. Sequenced sample: blood. These receptors were collected from a female donor with papillary thyroid cancer or a benign thyroid nodule (not recorded which). Some clones in this sample may be carry-over from other donors' samples. Both conserved end residues are trimmed from each CDR3. Fields, in order: V gene, CDR3 length, CDR3 protein.

v_gene: TRBV12-3/TRBV12-4
len: 13
CDR3aa: ASTPGEGLFNEQF

v_gene: TRBV30
len: 12
CDR3aa: AWSLLAGAQGQF

v_gene: TRBV6-2/TRBV6-3
len: 9
CDR3aa: ASSRGDGAF

v_gene: TRBV4-2
len: 11
CDR3aa: ASSQDEVNEQF

v_gene: TRBV6-1
len: 11
CDR3aa: ASRERTDNEQF

v_gene: TRBV6-1
len: 10
CDR3aa: ASPNPYTEAF

v_gene: TRBV6-5
len: 16
CDR3aa: ASSNGSGYGRGANVLT

v_gene: TRBV6-4
len: 12
CDR3aa: ASKSGLTSYGYT

v_gene: TRBV3-1
len: 10
CDR3aa: ASSRNTDTQY

v_gene: TRBV6-1
len: 13
CDR3aa: ASSEASGSSYEQY

v_gene: TRBV12-3/TRBV12-4
len: 15
CDR3aa: ASSLDRLSGGQYEQY

v_gene: TRBV4-2
len: 13
CDR3aa: ASSQTGQGDQPQH

v_gene: TRBV10-1
len: 14
CDR3aa: ASSLGTSGTTGELF

v_gene: TRBV6-1
len: 11
CDR3aa: ASSYASGDTQY

v_gene: TRBV20-1
len: 11
CDR3aa: SARPGGLFGYT

v_gene: TRBV29-1
len: 13
CDR3aa: SVEDRAGGNGELF

v_gene: TRBV6-1
len: 11
CDR3aa: ASSDSGFYGYT

v_gene: TRBV20-1
len: 13
CDR3aa: SAREYRGGGTEAF

v_gene: TRBV2
len: 13
CDR3aa: ASSEGGRASGEQF

v_gene: TRBV24-1
len: 14
CDR3aa: ATSDLTLSPPGELF

v_gene: TRBV6-1
len: 13
CDR3aa: ASSRTGTGGAEQF

v_gene: TRBV2
len: 13
CDR3aa: ASNGARVVEETQY

v_gene: TRBV5-5
len: 13
CDR3aa: ASSLTGGMGDTQY

v_gene: TRBV6-1
len: 12
CDR3aa: ASSRNRYRYEQY

v_gene: TRBV6-1
len: 13
CDR3aa: ASSLTSGVFNEQF

v_gene: TRBV20-1
len: 14
CDR3aa: TPGVGSANENTEAF

v_gene: TRBV28
len: 11
CDR3aa: ASSLSRVNEQY

v_gene: TRBV9
len: 13
CDR3aa: ASSPYELAGIEQF

v_gene: TRBV6-2/TRBV6-3
len: 13
CDR3aa: ASSLDRYSAKTIY

v_gene: TRBV4-2
len: 14
CDR3aa: ASSQEGGQANSPLH

v_gene: TRBV19
len: 13
CDR3aa: ASSVASASGNTIY

v_gene: TRBV6-5
len: 13
CDR3aa: ASSYRPSNTGELF

v_gene: TRBV6-1
len: 13
CDR3aa: ASMADRIREYGYT

v_gene: TRBV2
len: 15
CDR3aa: ASRRTGGASSYNEQF

v_gene: TRBV5-1
len: 14
CDR3aa: ASSWGDRTSTGELF

v_gene: TRBV20-1
len: 9
CDR3aa: SARFSDTQY

v_gene: TRBV25-1
len: 11
CDR3aa: ASEGQIREGYT

v_gene: TRBV12-3/TRBV12-4
len: 13
CDR3aa: ASIPASRTYNEQF

v_gene: TRBV6-5
len: 15
CDR3aa: ASSNPRTSAPTDTQY

v_gene: TRBV7-3
len: 11
CDR3aa: ASSSVGAGEQF

v_gene: TRBV2
len: 12
CDR3aa: ASSDITGTGPLH